Each of the 30 T cell receptor beta chains below was sequenced from the same sample in a study of OX40 agonist ivuxolimab in advanced cancers. Assay used: immunoSEQ multiplex PCR; TCRdb lists only in-frame clones, some missing. Of 70,000 or so clones detected, around 87% appear once; the ten largest clones hold around 2.2%. The sequencing here drew on CD4+ or CD8+ T cells sorted from blood, taken in a trial of the OX40 agonist ivuxolimab. The receptors derive from an adult with an advanced solid tumor such as melanoma, head and neck, liver or kidney cancer.

In its sample, this clone was seen once. The V gene is TRBV29-1, the J gene TRBJ1-2; D uncertain. Trimming took off 3 bases at V and 7 bases at J, with 9 bases between the two ends. Germline assignment: CDR1 SQVTM and CDR2 ANQGSEA. The CDR3 contains 11 residues. The CDR3 nucleotides are TGCAGCGTTGAGTCAGCTATTGGCTACACCTTC. The encoded protein is CSVESAIGYTF.

On this clone itself: A much larger clone is a single base away; this may be a read error. Distinct nucleotide sequences in the sample also encode this CDR3. The chain's CDR3 is CASSFGQANEKLFF. CDR3 nucleotides: TGTGCCAGCAGTTTCGGACAGGCTAATGAAAAACTGTTTTTT. The rearrangement joins TRBV27 to TRBJ1-4; TRBD1 agrees at 7 bases. The CDR3 is 14 amino acids. In germline, CDR1 is MNHEY, CDR2 SMNVEV (reference sequence). The V gene end was trimmed by 3 bases and the J gene end by 3 bases; junction bases not matched to a gene: 1.

V is TRBV4-1 and J is TRBJ1-1; 8 bases fit TRBD1. This CDR3 spans 13 amino acids. With 3 bases clipped from V and 10 bases from J, the junction kept 7 bases outside the gene matches. Germline V CDR1 and CDR2: MGHRA, YSYEKL. CDR3 nucleotides: TGCGCCAGCAGCCAGGGGGACAGGCGGTCAGCTTTCTTT. This sequence encodes CASSQGDRRSAFF.

J is TRBJ2-5 and V is TRBV6-5; no reliable D call. With 3 bases removed from V and 5 bases from J, the gap between germline ends came to 4 bases. This CDR3 contains 11 residues. Germline V gene sequence: CDR1 MNHEY, CDR2 SVGAGI. CDR3 nucleotides: TGTGCCAGCAGTTATGCCGAGACCCAGTACTTC. This codes for CASSYAETQYF.

CDR3 coding DNA: TGTGCCAGCAGCTCTATGGGGAATAGAGGCGAGCAGTACTTC. Its protein product is CASSSMGNRGEQYF. This chain connects TRBV7-9 to TRBJ2-5; D unclear. The DNA end is a closer match to TRBJ2-7, so the J assignment may be wrong. From germline, CDR1 is SEHNR and CDR2 FQNEAQ (reference sequence). This CDR3 is 14 amino acids long.

In regard to this clone: At one end the junction does not follow the germline gene, possibly because of a read error. V and J are TRBV7-7 and TRBJ2-7, with D possibly being TRBD1 or TRBD2 (6 bases each). The CDR3 sequence is 13 residues long. Looked up from germline, CDR1 is SSHAT and CDR2 is FNYEAQ (reference sequence). In DNA, the CDR3 is TGTGCTAGCAGCTTCGTGGACGGGGGCGAGAGGTACTTC. This encodes CASSFVDGGERYF.

The V call is TRBV4-1, the J call TRBJ1-3; D gene uncertain. V lost 3 bases and J lost 0, with 15 bases in between. The CDR3 consists of 17 residues. Germline V gene sequence: CDR1 MGHRA, CDR2 YSYEKL. CDR3: CASSQSPLGNSGNTIYF. The CDR3 nucleotides read TGCGCCAGCAGCCAGTCACCCCTGGGGAACTCTGGAAACACCATATATTTT.

The chain recombines TRBV28 with TRBJ2-3; 12 positions agree with TRBD2. The ends lost 6 bases at V and 2 bases at J; junction bases unmatched: 3. Germline values: CDR1 MDHEN, CDR2 SYDVKM. The CDR3 length is 15 residues. The chain's CDR3 is CASSSSGRATDTQYF. The CDR3 nucleotides read TGTGCCAGCAGCTCTAGCGGGAGGGCCACAGATACGCAGTATTTT.

This rearrangement joins TRBV6-1 to TRBJ2-1; 7 nucleotides align to TRBD1. The length of the CDR3 is 13 residues. Trimming took 8 bases from V and 1 from J; bases not matched to a gene: 2. CDR1 and CDR2 from the germline V gene are MNHNS and SASEGT. The CDR3 protein is CASDRDSYNEQFF. The CDR3 DNA follows: TGTGCCAGCGACAGGGATTCCTACAATGAGCAGTTCTTC.

The chain links TRBV19 to TRBJ2-7; D may correspond to TRBD1 or TRBD2 (6 bases each). V lost 4 bases and J lost 2, with 12 bases in between. This CDR3 comprises 14 residues. The germline V gene has CDR1 LNHDA and CDR2 SQIVND (reference sequence). CDR3 sequence (DNA): TGTGCCAGTAGTAGAGGGGGGAACGCCTACGAGCAGTACTTC. Translation: CASSRGGNAYEQYF. The complete variable domain, with remaining parts taken from reference TRBV19 and TRBJ2-7, reads DGGITQSPKYLFRKEGQNVTLSCEQNLNHDAMYWYRQDPGQGLRLIYYSQIVNDFQKGDIAEGYSVSREKKESFPLTVTSAQKNPTAFYLCASSRGGNAYEQYFGPGTRLTVT.

The V call is TRBV28, the J call TRBJ1-2; TRBD1 might be the D (5 bases). Germline-derived CDR1 and CDR2 are MDHEN and SYDVKM. The CDR3 extends over 13 amino acids. Trimming removed 6 bases at V and 8 bases at J, with 16 bases between. The CDR3, as DNA: TGTGCCAGCAGCCTAGGGACGGACTTAGGCTACACCTTC. Translated, it gives CASSLGTDLGYTF.

The chain combines TRBV15 with TRBJ1-4; 9 bases agree with TRBD1. CDR1 LNHNV and CDR2 YYDKDF come from the germline V gene (reference sequence). The CDR3 is 15 residues long. V shed 6 bases and J 7 bases; nucleotides not matched to a gene: 9. CDR3 loop: CATSVGQGEVEKLFF. The CDR3 DNA sequence: TGTGCCACCAGTGTGGGACAGGGCGAGGTTGAAAAACTGTTTTTT. The whole variable domain, filled in from reference TRBV15 and TRBJ1-4, reads DAMVIQNPRYQVTQFGKPVTLSCSQTLNHNVMYWYQQKSSQAPKLLFHYYDKDFNNEADTPDNFQSRRPNTSFCFLDIRSPGLGDTAMYLCATSVGQGEVEKLFFGSGTQLSVL.

The chain links TRBV5-1 to TRBJ2-3; TRBD2 aligns across 13 bases. J lost 0 bases, V lost 4 bases, and 5 bases had no gene match. This CDR3 spans 17 amino acids. Germline V gives CDR1 SGHRS, CDR2 YFSETQ. CDR3 sequence (DNA): TGCGCCAGCAGCGCGACTAGCGGGGGGCCTAGCACAGATACGCAGTATTTT. This gives the protein CASSATSGGPSTDTQYF.

This clone was seen a single time. The chain uses TRBV7-3 and TRBJ2-7; D unresolved. CDR1 is SGHTA, CDR2 FQGTGA, per germline. The CDR3 has 13 residues. Trimming took 2 bases from V and 3 from J, leaving 8 bases between them. The DNA of the CDR3 is TGTGCCAGCAGCTTAGGAGAGCACTACGAGCAGTACTTC. Its translation: CASSLGEHYEQYF. Combining the CDR3 with reference TRBV7-3 and TRBJ2-7 gives the whole variable domain GAGVSQTPSNKVTEKGKYVELRCDPISGHTALYWYRQSLGQGPEFLIYFQGTGAADDSGLPNDRFFAVRPEGSVSTLKIQRTERGDSAVYLCASSLGEHYEQYFGPGTRLTVT.

The chain recombines TRBV5-1 with TRBJ1-4, with D perhaps TRBD1 (6 bases). CDR1 and CDR2 from the germline V gene are SGHRS and YFSETQ. The CDR3 spans 16 residues. V lost 3 bases to trimming and J lost 3 bases, with 15 bases between them. The CDR3 reads CASSSGGQVANEKLFF. The CDR3 DNA sequence: TGCGCCAGCAGCTCGGGGGGACAAGTGGCTAATGAAAAACTGTTTTTT.

The chain is built from TRBV10-3 and TRBJ1-4; D unclear. Between the trimmed V and J ends, which lost 3 bases and 0 bases, there was a span of 14 bases. The germline gives CDR1 ENHRY, CDR2 SYGVKD. This CDR3 spans 17 amino acids. The chain's CDR3 is CAISDSNPFATNEKLFF. The CDR3 nucleotides read TGTGCCATCAGTGACTCTAACCCTTTTGCAACTAATGAAAAACTGTTTTTT.

This clone was counted a few times. V and J are TRBV30 and TRBJ1-6, with a weak D call TRBD1 (5 bases). Trimming shortened V by 4 bases and J by 8 bases, and 15 bases separated the two germline ends. CDR1 and CDR2 (germline): GTSNPN, SVGIG (reference sequence). This CDR3 contains 14 residues. CDR3 amino acids: CAWNYPGLDSPLHF. The DNA for the CDR3 is TGTGCCTGGAATTACCCAGGGTTGGATTCACCCCTCCACTTT.

This clone occurred once. V is TRBV2 and J is TRBJ1-1; possibly TRBD1 for D (6 bases). The CDR3 is 14 residues long. The germline V and J ends were trimmed by 5 bases and 0 bases, with 10 bases remaining between them. Germline assignment: CDR1 SNHLY and CDR2 FYNNEI. The CDR3: CASSSTGMNTEAFF. In DNA, the CDR3 is TGTGCCAGCAGTTCGACAGGCATGAACACTGAAGCTTTCTTT.

As DNA, the CDR3 is TGTGCCAGCAGTGGACAGGGTACGGGCTATGGCTACACCTTC. Its protein is CASSGQGTGYGYTF. The V gene is TRBV27, the J gene TRBJ1-2; 8 nucleotides align to TRBD1. Germline V gene lookup returns CDR1 MNHEY and CDR2 SMNVEV (reference sequence). V was clipped by 5 bases and J by 4 bases; unmatched bases: 6. The CDR3 covers 14 residues.

V is TRBV7-2 and J is TRBJ2-5; the D call may be TRBD1 or TRBD2 (5 bases each). The CDR3 covers 15 residues. CDR1 is SGHTA, CDR2 FQGNSA, per germline. V lost 5 bases to trimming and J lost 5 bases, with 18 bases between them. CDR3 in DNA: TGTGCCAGCAGCGTTCCTCCCGGGACCGCGGAGACCCAGTACTTC. The encoded protein is CASSVPPGTAETQYF.

The chain recombines TRBV6-5 with TRBJ2-7, with unresolved D. The V end lost 0 bases, the J end lost 5 bases, and 14 bases lay between the germline ends. CDR3 length: 15 amino acids. The germline gives CDR1 MNHEY, CDR2 SVGAGI. CDR3 DNA: TGTGCCAGCAGTTACTCGGGCAGCTCTGTAGACGAGCAGTACTTC. This encodes CASSYSGSSVDEQYF.

The rearrangement uses TRBV2 and TRBJ1-2; 9 nucleotides agree with TRBD1. V shed 1 base, J shed 7 bases, and the junction held 7 bases outside the gene matches. CDR1 and CDR2 from the germline V gene are SNHLY and FYNNEI. This CDR3 comprises 15 residues. CDR3: CASSEEFGTGSGYTF. CDR3 bases: TGTGCCAGCAGTGAAGAATTCGGGACAGGGAGTGGCTACACCTTC.

The rearrangement joins TRBV7-3 to TRBJ2-1, with 9 nucleotides matching TRBD2. CDR3 length: 14 amino acids. Germline V CDR1 and CDR2: SGHTA, FQGTGA. J gave up 7 bases and V 6 bases, and 7 bases lay outside the gene matches. The CDR3 loop reads CASSSGSFINEQFF. CDR3 sequence (DNA): TGTGCCAGCAGTAGCGGGAGTTTTATAAATGAGCAGTTCTTC.

The J gene is TRBJ1-2, the V gene TRBV28; TRBD1 aligns across 9 bases. CDR1 and CDR2 (germline): MDHEN, SYDVKM. J was trimmed by 8 bases and V by 5 bases; bases with no gene match: 15. CDR3 size: 16 residues. The CDR3 DNA reads TGTGCCAGCAGTCGACAGGGGGGCACGCTCGAGGGAGGCTACACCTTC. Translated: CASSRQGGTLEGGYTF.

The chain combines TRBV2 with TRBJ2-1; 7 nucleotides line up with TRBD1. The CDR3 totals 15 residues. The J segment lost 0 bases and the V segment lost 6 bases, leaving 5 bases of the junction unmatched. Germline lookup yields CDR1 SNHLY and CDR2 FYNNEI. CDR3 sequence (DNA): TGTGCCAGCAGCGAGGACAGGAGCTCCTACAATGAGCAGTTCTTC. Residues: CASSEDRSSYNEQFF.

In this sample, this clone turned up once. V is TRBV7-2 and J is TRBJ2-7, with TRBD2 matching 7 bases. The CDR3 spans 13 residues. CDR1 is SGHTA, CDR2 FQGNSA, per germline. V was clipped by 3 bases and J by 3 bases; unmatched bases: 2. The CDR3 sequence is CASSFLAVYEQYF. The DNA of the CDR3 is TGTGCCAGCAGCTTTCTAGCGGTCTACGAGCAGTACTTC.

The V gene is TRBV15, the J gene TRBJ2-2; 11 positions match TRBD2. The CDR3 consists of 19 residues. The ends lost 1 base at V and 0 bases at J; junction bases unmatched: 7. Germline-derived CDR1 and CDR2 are LNHNV and YYDKDF (reference sequence). Written as DNA, the CDR3 is TGTGCCACCAGCAGAGCCCTGACTAGCGGGGCTACGAACACCGGGGAGCTGTTTTTT. It is translated as CATSRALTSGATNTGELFF. Filled out from reference TRBV15 and TRBJ2-2, the complete variable domain reads DAMVIQNPRYQVTQFGKPVTLSCSQTLNHNVMYWYQQKSSQAPKLLFHYYDKDFNNEADTPDNFQSRRPNTSFCFLDIRSPGLGDTAMYLCATSRALTSGATNTGELFFGEGSRLTVL.

The chain is built from TRBV5-5 and TRBJ1-5, with 9 bases identical to TRBD1. Trimming at V came to 4 bases and at J to 0 bases, leaving 11 bases not matched to a gene. The CDR3 consists of 18 residues. Looked up from germline, CDR1 is SGHKS and CDR2 is YYEKEE (reference sequence). The CDR3 nucleotides are TGTGCCAGCAGCCCCAAGTGGACAGGGGAATATAGCAATCAGCCCCAGCATTTT. Translation: CASSPKWTGEYSNQPQHF.

The J gene is TRBJ2-1, the V gene TRBV6-5; tentative D call: TRBD2 (5 bases). Germline V gene sequence: CDR1 MNHEY, CDR2 SVGAGI. The CDR3 is made up of 15 amino acids. V was trimmed by 5 bases and J by 8 bases, leaving 19 bases between them. CDR3 DNA: TGTGCCAGCAGTAATCCCGGCGGAGGTGGCGATGAGCAGTTCTTC. Its protein is CASSNPGGGGDEQFF.

This clone was observed once. The chain is built from TRBV28 and TRBJ2-7, with D maybe TRBD1 (6 bases). V was shortened by 5 bases and J by 3 bases, with 14 bases between the two germline ends. CDR3 length: 14 residues. In germline, CDR1 is MDHEN, CDR2 SYDVKM. The CDR3 reads CASSPTGKYYEQYF. The CDR3 nucleotides read TGTGCCAGCAGTCCTACAGGGAAATACTACGAGCAGTACTTC.